This T cell receptor (beta chain) was captured in a study of shared clonotypes between healthy human individuals. Broader study findings: Some clonotypes were shared by all four sorted-subset donors, while others were not shared. The non-shared ones had lower generation probabilities than the shared ones. The study generally estimated greater richness for naive than memory subsets. It was the few donors that limited the genetic and exposure-history diversity represented.

Terminally differentiated effector memory CD45RA+ cells were excluded by CCR7 positive selection of CD45RO-negative cells. Generated by immunoSEQ multiplex PCR, the TCRdb table keeps only in-frame clones and is missing some. The repertoire consists of about 2.1 million clones, with just under 95% occurring once and the leading ten covering more than 1.5%. Germline CDR1 and CDR2: SGHRS and YFSETQ. V dropped 4 bases and J dropped 2; count of bases not matched to a gene: 7. The CDR3 has 17 residues. With regard to this clone: The target antigen is unknown.

This chain links TRBV5-1 with TRBJ2-1, with TRBD2 matching over 12 bases. The clonotype was recovered from a man aged 18 to 30 in good health. Some clones in this sample may be carry-over from other donors' samples. Specimen: naive CD8+ T cells from PBMCs. CDR3 coding DNA: TGCGCCAGCAGCCCGGGACTAGCGGGCCCCCCCTACAATGAGCAGTTCTTC. This codes for CASSPGLAGPPYNEQFF.